The entry below gives a single TCR beta chain sequence along with its context. How the authors handled the data: How many nucleated cells were present was estimated from reference gene primer amplification. Profiling relied on immunoSEQ multiplex PCR, and the TCRdb table lists in-frame clones only, not all of them. The D gene and trimming were derived from the DNA, and the V and J assignments and clone size from that table. The data contain 200,000 or so clones, more than 80% of them singletons. This entry is derived from a study of blood T cell repertoires in COVID-19. The overall study: Collection of acute and convalescent COVID-19 samples took place in the United States, Italy and Spain. The cDNA or gDNA used as material had been derived from T cells, B-cell-depleted T cells, or PBMCs.

This sequence originates from a woman older than 75 with acute or convalescent COVID-19. The sequenced sample was peripheral blood.

Here the CDR3 reads CAWGTGNTGELFF. CDR3 nucleotide sequence: TGTGCCTGGGGGACAGGGAACACCGGGGAGCTGTTTTTT. This sequence joins TRBV30 and TRBJ2-2, with 8 bases identical to TRBD1. The CDR3 is made up of 13 amino acids. The germline V gene has CDR1 GTSNPN and CDR2 SVGIG (reference sequence). V shed 5 bases and J 1 base; nucleotides not matched to a gene: 0.